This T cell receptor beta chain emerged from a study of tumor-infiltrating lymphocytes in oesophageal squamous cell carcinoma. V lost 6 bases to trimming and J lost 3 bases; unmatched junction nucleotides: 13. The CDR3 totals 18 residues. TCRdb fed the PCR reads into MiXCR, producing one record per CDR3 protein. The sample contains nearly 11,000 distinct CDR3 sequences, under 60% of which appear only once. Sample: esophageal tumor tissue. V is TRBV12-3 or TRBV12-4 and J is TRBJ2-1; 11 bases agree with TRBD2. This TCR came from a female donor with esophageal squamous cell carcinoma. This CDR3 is CASSSLGASGRYYNEQFF. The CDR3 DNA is TGTGCCAGCAGCTCTTTGGGGGCTAGCGGGAGGTACTACAATGAGCAGTTCTTC.